This TCR beta chain was found in a study of CD8 T cells in Susac syndrome. Points from the study as a whole: Susac-specific public clones were found in both the total CD8+ and the CD8+ TEMRA repertoires, with fewer than 20 in the former and about five in the latter.

The CDR3 extends over 19 amino acids. In germline, CDR1 is LGHDT, CDR2 YNNKEL (reference sequence). TCR beta from blood CD8+ and CD4+ T cells was sequenced. The patients with Susac syndrome were individuals who fulfilled the recently defined diagnostic criteria for disease that was either definite or probable. Negative isolation was used for CD8+ and CD4+ T cells, and FACS enrichment was applied to TEMRA cells. Worth noting for this clonotype: Its matching antigen is unknown. Mismatch with germline at one junction end may stem from a read error.

The authors reverse transcribed roughly 0.5 to 1 ug RNA with random hexamers. A single record per CDR3 protein comes from TCRdb applying MiXCR to the immunoSEQ multiplex PCR reads. Of under 85,000 distinct CDR3 sequences listed, around 94% are singletons. Source material: CD8+ T cells from PBMCs. The TCR was taken from a human donor with Susac syndrome. The V gene is TRBV3-1, the J gene TRBJ2-4; 8 bases match TRBD1. The CDR3 region is CASSQETVGGTGGENIQCF. The CDR3 DNA is TGTGCCAGCAGCCAAGAAACGGTAGGGGGTACAGGGGGAGAAAACATTCAGTGCTTC.